The clone carrying this TCR beta chain was observed a handful of times. Its matching antigen is unknown. The record originates from a study of T cells in Graves' hyperthyroidism and ophthalmopathy. General study findings and limits: In the blood, most expanded thyroid clonotypes above 0.001 appeared as well.

RNA transcripts were the template for amplifying TCR beta CDR3 regions. In the first-round RT-PCR of the TCR CDR3, the HTBI primer set was used. TCRdb fed the multiplex PCR reads into MiXCR, producing one record per CDR3 protein. Among approximately 530,000 distinct CDR3 sequences, around 15% were seen once, and the ten largest hold 15% to 20%. Per the germline V gene, CDR1 is LGHDT and CDR2 is YNNKEL (reference sequence). The V and J ends lost 1 base and 5 bases, in that order; junction bases with no gene match: 5. The CDR3 length is 16 residues. Patients showing uncontrolled infection, other autoimmune disease, pregnancy or lactation were ineligible. Clinical symptoms, serum thyroxine, TRAb, thyroid ultrasound and orbital computed tomography established diagnosis. This sample holds PBMCs from 8.5 to 10 ml fresh peripheral blood.

This receptor was obtained from a woman younger than 30 with Graves' hyperthyroidism. The chain recombines TRBV3-1 with TRBJ2-5, with 12 nucleotides matching TRBD2. The source material was blood. CDR3 sequence: CASSQATSGGRETQYF. The CDR3 nucleotides read TGTGCCAGCAGCCAAGCGACTAGCGGGGGTCGTGAGACCCAGTACTTC.